The entry below describes one T cell receptor beta chain. This CDR3 region has 14 residues. The germline V gene has CDR1 SGHRS and CDR2 YFSETQ. Trimming stripped 0 bases from V and 2 bases from J, with 9 bases between. TCRdb keeps only in-frame clones here, not all; method: immunoSEQ multiplex PCR. Altogether roughly 12,000 clones are present, 63% being singletons, with the ten largest covering approximately 19%. The sample comes from a study of chemoradiotherapy in HPV16-positive cancers. The receptor comes from a human donor with HPV-associated anogenital cancer. The V and J genes are TRBV5-1 and TRBJ2-7; TRBD1 is a possible D gene (5 bases). The material was obtained from a patient who underwent chemoradiotherapy. The CDR3 DNA is TGCGCCAGCAGCTTGGATCCAGGGCCCTACGAGCAGTACTTC. Translating gives CASSLDPGPYEQYF.